This T cell receptor (beta chain) was sequenced in a study of blood T cell repertoires in COVID-19. Study details: The cDNA or gDNA used as material had been derived from T cells, B-cell-depleted T cells, or PBMCs.

The CDR3 spans 14 residues. In germline, CDR1 is SNHLY, CDR2 FYNNEI. V dropped 6 bases and J dropped 5 bases, with 13 bases sitting between them. Generated by immunoSEQ multiplex PCR, the TCRdb table keeps only in-frame clones and is missing some. The sample comprises 120,000 or so clones, about 85% of which are singletons, and 27% rests with the top ten. Sequenced sample: peripheral blood. V and J are TRBV2 and TRBJ2-2; TRBD2 might be the D (7 bases). The sequence was collected from a woman older than 75 with acute or convalescent COVID-19. CDR3 region: CASRAAGATGELFF. The CDR3 DNA follows: TGTGCCAGCAGAGCCGCGGGGGCTACCGGGGAGCTGTTTTTT. The full variable domain, in which reference TRBV2 and TRBJ2-2 provide the parts outside the CDR3, is EPEVTQTPSHQVTQMGQEVILRCVPISNHLYFYWYRQILGQKVEFLVSFYNNEISEKSEIFDDQFSVERPDGSNFTLKIRSTKLEDSAMYFCASRAAGATGELFFGEGSRLTVL.